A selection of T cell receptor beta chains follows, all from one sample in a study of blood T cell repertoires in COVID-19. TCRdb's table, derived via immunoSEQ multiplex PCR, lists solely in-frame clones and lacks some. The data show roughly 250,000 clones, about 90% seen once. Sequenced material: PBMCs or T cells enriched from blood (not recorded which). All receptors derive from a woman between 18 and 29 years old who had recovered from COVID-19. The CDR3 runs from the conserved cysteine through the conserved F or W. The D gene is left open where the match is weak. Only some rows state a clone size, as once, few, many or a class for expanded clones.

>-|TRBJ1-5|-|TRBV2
CASGGARGNQPQHF
TGTGCCAGCGGGGGGGCACGGGGCAATCAGCCCCAGCATTTT
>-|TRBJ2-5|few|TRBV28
CASSDTDLSRLKTQYF
TGTGCCAGCAGTGACACCGATTTGAGCCGCCTGAAGACCCAGTACTTC
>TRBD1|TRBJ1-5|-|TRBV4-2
CASSQVGDRAAYSNQPQHF
TGTGCCAGCAGCCAAGTAGGAGACAGGGCCGCTTATAGCAATCAGCCCCAGCATTTT
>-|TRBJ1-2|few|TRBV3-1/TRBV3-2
CASSQVHSHYGYTF
TGTGCCAGCAGCCAAGTGCACAGCCACTATGGCTACACCTTC
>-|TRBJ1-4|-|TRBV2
CASSEDTSGPEKLFF
TGTGCCAGCAGTGAGGACACCTCAGGGCCTGAAAAACTGTTTTTT
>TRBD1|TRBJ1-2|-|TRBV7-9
CASSLKQGSGGYTF
TGTGCCAGCAGCCTCAAACAGGGGAGTGGTGGCTACACCTTC
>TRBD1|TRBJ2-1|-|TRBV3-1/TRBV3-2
CASSYPGIQGANSYNEQFF
TGTGCCAGCAGCTACCCGGGGATACAGGGGGCTAACTCCTACAATGAGCAGTTCTTC
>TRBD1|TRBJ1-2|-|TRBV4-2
CASSPQGQGGKGYTF
TGTGCCAGCAGCCCTCAGGGGCAGGGGGGTAAAGGCTACACCTTC
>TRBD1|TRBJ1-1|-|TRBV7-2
CASSGDRDGLAFF
TGTGCCAGCAGCGGGGACAGGGACGGCCTAGCTTTCTTT
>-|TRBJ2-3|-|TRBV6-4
CASSEQPTSFDTQYF
TGTGCCAGCAGTGAACAACCGACTAGTTTTGATACGCAGTATTTT
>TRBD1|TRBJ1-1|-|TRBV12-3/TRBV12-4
CASSRDRAGEAFF
TGTGCCAGCAGCCGGGACAGGGCTGGTGAAGCTTTCTTT
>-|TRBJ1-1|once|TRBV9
CASSVELGTEAFF
TGTGCCAGCAGCGTAGAACTAGGCACTGAAGCTTTCTTT
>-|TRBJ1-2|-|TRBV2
CASNRIGFGYTF
TGTGCCAGCAATCGAATCGGGTTTGGCTACACCTTC
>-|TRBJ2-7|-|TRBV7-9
CASTSALGVAYEQYF
TGTGCCAGCACCTCCGCCCTAGGGGTTGCCTACGAGCAGTACTTC
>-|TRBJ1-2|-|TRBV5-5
CASSPDTNYGYTF
TGTGCCAGCAGCCCCGATACAAACTATGGCTACACCTTC
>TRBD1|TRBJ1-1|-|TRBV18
CASSPTGGNRAFF
TGTGCCAGCTCACCGACAGGGGGCAATCGAGCTTTCTTT
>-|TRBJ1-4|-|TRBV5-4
CASSLDTNEKLFF
TGTGCCAGCAGCTTGGACACAAATGAAAAACTGTTTTTT
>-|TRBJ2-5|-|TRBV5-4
CASSPRVKGQETQYF
TGTGCCAGCAGCCCCCGTGTAAAGGGGCAAGAGACCCAGTACTTC
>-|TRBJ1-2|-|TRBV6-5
CASSLGETGGYTF
TGTGCCAGCAGTCTCGGTGAGACGGGGGGCTACACCTTC
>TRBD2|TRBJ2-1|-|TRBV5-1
CASSPGWASGRNEQFF
TGCGCCAGCAGCCCCGGTTGGGCTAGCGGGAGGAATGAGCAGTTCTTC
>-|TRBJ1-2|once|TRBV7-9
CASTGRQGFYYGYTF
TGTGCCAGCACCGGTCGGCAGGGATTTTACTATGGCTACACCTTC
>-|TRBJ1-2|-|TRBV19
CASSPDSSNYGYTF
TGTGCCAGTAGCCCCGACAGTTCTAACTATGGCTACACCTTC
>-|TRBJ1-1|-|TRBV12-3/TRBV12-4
CASSLEGNTEAFF
TGTGCCAGCAGTTTGGAGGGGAACACTGAAGCTTTCTTT
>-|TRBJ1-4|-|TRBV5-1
CASSATAEGEKLFF
TGCGCCAGCAGCGCGACAGCAGAAGGTGAAAAACTGTTTTTT
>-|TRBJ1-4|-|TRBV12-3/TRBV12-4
CASRSNEGKLFF
TGTGCCAGCAGGTCGAACGAGGGAAAACTGTTTTTT
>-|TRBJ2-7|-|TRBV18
CASSPRRGHEQYF
TGTGCCAGCTCACCTCGACGGGGTCACGAGCAGTACTTC
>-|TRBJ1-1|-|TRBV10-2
CASRGPGMNTEAFF
TGCGCCAGCAGGGGCCCCGGGATGAACACTGAAGCTTTCTTT
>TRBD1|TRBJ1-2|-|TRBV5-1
CASSLTSDRSYGYTF
TGCGCCAGCAGCTTGACCTCGGACAGGAGCTATGGCTACACCTTC
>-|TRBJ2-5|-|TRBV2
CASSVNSPQETQYF
TGTGCCAGCAGTGTGAACAGCCCCCAAGAGACCCAGTACTTC